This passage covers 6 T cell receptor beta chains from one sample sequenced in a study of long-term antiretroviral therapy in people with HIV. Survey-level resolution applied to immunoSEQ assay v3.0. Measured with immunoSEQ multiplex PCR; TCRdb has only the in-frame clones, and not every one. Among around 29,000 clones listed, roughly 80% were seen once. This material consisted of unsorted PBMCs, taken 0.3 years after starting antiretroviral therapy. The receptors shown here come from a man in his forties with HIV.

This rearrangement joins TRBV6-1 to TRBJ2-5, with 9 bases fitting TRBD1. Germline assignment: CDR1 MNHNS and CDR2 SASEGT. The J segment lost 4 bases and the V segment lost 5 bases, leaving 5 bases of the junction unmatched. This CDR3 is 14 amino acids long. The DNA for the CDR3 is TGTGCCAGCAGTAAAACAGGGGGCCCAGAGACCCAGTACTTC. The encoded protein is CASSKTGGPETQYF.

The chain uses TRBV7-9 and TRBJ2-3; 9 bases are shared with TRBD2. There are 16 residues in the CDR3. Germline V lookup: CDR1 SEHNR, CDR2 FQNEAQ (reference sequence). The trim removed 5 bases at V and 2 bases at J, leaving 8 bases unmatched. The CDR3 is CASSRPLAGYTDTQYF. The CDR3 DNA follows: TGTGCCAGCAGCCGGCCCCTAGCGGGATACACAGATACGCAGTATTTT.

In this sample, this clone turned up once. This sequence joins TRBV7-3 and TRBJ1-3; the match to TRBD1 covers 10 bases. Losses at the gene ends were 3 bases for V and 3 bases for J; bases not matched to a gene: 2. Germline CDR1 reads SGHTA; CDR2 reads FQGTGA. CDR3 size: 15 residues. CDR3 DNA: TGTGCCAGCAGCTTGACAGGGGGCGATGGAAACACCATATATTTT. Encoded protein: CASSLTGGDGNTIYF.

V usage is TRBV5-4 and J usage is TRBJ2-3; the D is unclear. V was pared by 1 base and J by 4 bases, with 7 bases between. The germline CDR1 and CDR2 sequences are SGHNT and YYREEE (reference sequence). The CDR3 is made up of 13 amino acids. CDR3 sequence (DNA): TGTGCCAGCAGCTTGAAGTTCCCAGATACGCAGTATTTT. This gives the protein CASSLKFPDTQYF.

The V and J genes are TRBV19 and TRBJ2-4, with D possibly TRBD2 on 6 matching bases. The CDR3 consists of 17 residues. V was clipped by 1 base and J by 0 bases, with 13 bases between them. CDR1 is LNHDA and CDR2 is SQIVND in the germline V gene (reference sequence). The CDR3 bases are TGTGCCAGTAGTATAGGGGCCGGGAGTCTAGCCAAAAACATTCAGTACTTC. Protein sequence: CASSIGAGSLAKNIQYF. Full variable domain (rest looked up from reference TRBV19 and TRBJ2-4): DGGITQSPKYLFRKEGQNVTLSCEQNLNHDAMYWYRQDPGQGLRLIYYSQIVNDFQKGDIAEGYSVSREKKESFPLTVTSAQKNPTAFYLCASSIGAGSLAKNIQYFGAGTRLSVL.

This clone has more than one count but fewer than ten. The CDR3 protein is CASSDKPTGYQETQYF. For the CDR3, the DNA is TGTGCCAGCAGCGACAAGCCAACAGGGTACCAAGAGACCCAGTACTTC. This chain connects TRBV9 to TRBJ2-5; TRBD1 might be the D (6 bases). Trimming cost V 3 bases and J 0 bases, with 15 bases left between them. CDR1 and CDR2 from the germline V gene are SGDLS and YYNGEE. The CDR3 loop spans 16 amino acids. Together with reference TRBV9 and TRBJ2-5, the CDR3 gives the full variable domain: DSGVTQTPKHLITATGQRVTLRCSPRSGDLSVYWYQQSLDQGLQFLIQYYNGEERAKGNILERFSAQQFPDLHSELNLSSLELGDSALYFCASSDKPTGYQETQYFGPGTRLLVL.